This is a list of T cell receptor beta chains from one sample in a study of T cell responses to AZD1222 COVID-19 vaccine. Clones were read by immunoSEQ multiplex PCR, and TCRdb kept only the in-frame ones, dropping some. This table holds approximately 120,000 clones, roughly 82% found once. This sample comprised peripheral blood, obtained 28 days after the second AZD1222 dose. The receptors derive from an adult who received the AZD1222 COVID-19 vaccine. CDR3s leave out the opening cysteine and the closing phenylalanine or tryptophan. Fields, in order: J gene, CDR3 length, D gene, V gene, CDR3 protein. A D gene is named only where the DNA matches it firmly.

J gene: TRBJ1-3
CDR3 length: 15
D gene: TRBD1
V gene: TRBV19
CDR3 protein: ASRSNRGRSSGNTIY

J gene: TRBJ1-2
CDR3 length: 12
D gene: NA
V gene: TRBV28
CDR3 protein: ASSLGGRGYGYT

J gene: TRBJ1-2
CDR3 length: 11
D gene: NA
V gene: TRBV10-3
CDR3 protein: AISESQENGYT

J gene: TRBJ2-7
CDR3 length: 12
D gene: NA
V gene: TRBV6-5
CDR3 protein: ASSYAPPPYEQY

J gene: TRBJ2-5
CDR3 length: 13
D gene: NA
V gene: TRBV28
CDR3 protein: ASSLASAGQETQY

J gene: TRBJ1-4
CDR3 length: 10
D gene: NA
V gene: TRBV20-1
CDR3 protein: SASTETEKLF

J gene: TRBJ1-4
CDR3 length: 12
D gene: NA
V gene: TRBV19
CDR3 protein: ASSREGLKEKLF

J gene: TRBJ1-1
CDR3 length: 11
D gene: NA
V gene: TRBV6-2/TRBV6-3
CDR3 protein: ASSYQGNTEAF

J gene: TRBJ2-3
CDR3 length: 14
D gene: TRBD2
V gene: TRBV9
CDR3 protein: ASSASGGAGTDTQY

J gene: TRBJ2-3
CDR3 length: 11
D gene: NA
V gene: TRBV28
CDR3 protein: ASSFAEGASQY

J gene: TRBJ1-3
CDR3 length: 11
D gene: NA
V gene: TRBV7-2
CDR3 protein: ASSQRVENTIY

J gene: TRBJ1-2
CDR3 length: 12
D gene: NA
V gene: TRBV9
CDR3 protein: ASSPSPGGPGYT

J gene: TRBJ2-3
CDR3 length: 14
D gene: NA
V gene: TRBV3-1/TRBV3-2
CDR3 protein: ASSQGTGSDTDTQY

J gene: TRBJ1-2
CDR3 length: 14
D gene: NA
V gene: TRBV19
CDR3 protein: ASSIGGSRGTYGYT

J gene: TRBJ2-3
CDR3 length: 12
D gene: NA
V gene: TRBV30
CDR3 protein: ALQGPSSTDTQY

J gene: TRBJ2-3
CDR3 length: 13
D gene: TRBD2
V gene: TRBV6-5
CDR3 protein: ASSLETGSGGAKY

J gene: TRBJ2-7
CDR3 length: 11
D gene: NA
V gene: TRBV18
CDR3 protein: ASSPPSSYEQY

J gene: TRBJ1-3
CDR3 length: 11
D gene: NA
V gene: TRBV30
CDR3 protein: AWSVGSGNTIY

J gene: TRBJ1-1
CDR3 length: 11
D gene: NA
V gene: TRBV18
CDR3 protein: ASSRDRNTEAF

J gene: TRBJ2-7
CDR3 length: 10
D gene: NA
V gene: TRBV10-3
CDR3 protein: AISETNYEQY

J gene: TRBJ1-4
CDR3 length: 10
D gene: NA
V gene: TRBV5-6
CDR3 protein: ASSGGTEKLF

J gene: TRBJ2-7
CDR3 length: 13
D gene: NA
V gene: TRBV19
CDR3 protein: ASSLKGDITYEQY

J gene: TRBJ2-7
CDR3 length: 12
D gene: NA
V gene: TRBV15
CDR3 protein: ATSRESGLHEQY

J gene: TRBJ1-4
CDR3 length: 13
D gene: TRBD1
V gene: TRBV5-1
CDR3 protein: ASSWLGQGEEKLF

J gene: TRBJ1-5
CDR3 length: 13
D gene: NA
V gene: TRBV4-3
CDR3 protein: ASSQGISSNQPQH

J gene: TRBJ2-1
CDR3 length: 14
D gene: TRBD2
V gene: TRBV11-2
CDR3 protein: ASSLRLAGGYNEQF

J gene: TRBJ2-1
CDR3 length: 13
D gene: NA
V gene: TRBV24-1
CDR3 protein: ATSDPRGPGNEQF

J gene: TRBJ2-5
CDR3 length: 10
D gene: NA
V gene: TRBV2
CDR3 protein: ASTYALETQY

J gene: TRBJ2-5
CDR3 length: 14
D gene: NA
V gene: TRBV5-4
CDR3 protein: ASSSQEGPRGETQY

J gene: TRBJ1-1
CDR3 length: 13
D gene: NA
V gene: TRBV28
CDR3 protein: ASSPITPPTGEAF

J gene: TRBJ2-2
CDR3 length: 13
D gene: NA
V gene: TRBV6-2/TRBV6-3
CDR3 protein: ASSWAVRGTGELF

J gene: TRBJ1-5
CDR3 length: 14
D gene: NA
V gene: TRBV19
CDR3 protein: ASRRGGSTSNQPQH

J gene: TRBJ1-4
CDR3 length: 13
D gene: NA
V gene: TRBV6-2/TRBV6-3
CDR3 protein: ASSSWGRTNEKLF

J gene: TRBJ1-6
CDR3 length: 14
D gene: TRBD1
V gene: TRBV5-4
CDR3 protein: ASSFGTGGSRSPLH

J gene: TRBJ1-1
CDR3 length: 15
D gene: TRBD1
V gene: TRBV4-3
CDR3 protein: ASSPHPTGTVNTEAF

J gene: TRBJ1-3
CDR3 length: 12
D gene: NA
V gene: TRBV19
CDR3 protein: ASSLISSGNTIY

J gene: TRBJ1-2
CDR3 length: 11
D gene: NA
V gene: TRBV6-5
CDR3 protein: ASSYTGGYGYT

J gene: TRBJ2-3
CDR3 length: 12
D gene: NA
V gene: TRBV7-2
CDR3 protein: ASSYGVVADTQY

J gene: TRBJ1-2
CDR3 length: 13
D gene: NA
V gene: TRBV2
CDR3 protein: ASSESLPANYGYT

J gene: TRBJ1-6
CDR3 length: 14
D gene: TRBD1
V gene: TRBV2
CDR3 protein: ASNLIPGQSGSPLH

J gene: TRBJ1-1
CDR3 length: 15
D gene: NA
V gene: TRBV3-1/TRBV3-2
CDR3 protein: ASSQSRTGQMNTEAF

J gene: TRBJ1-1
CDR3 length: 12
D gene: NA
V gene: TRBV7-2
CDR3 protein: ASSLQGGNTEAF

J gene: TRBJ1-2
CDR3 length: 12
D gene: NA
V gene: TRBV2
CDR3 protein: ASNMGVMGYGYT

J gene: TRBJ1-2
CDR3 length: 13
D gene: TRBD1
V gene: TRBV19
CDR3 protein: ASSNRQGLHYGYT

J gene: TRBJ2-5
CDR3 length: 13
D gene: TRBD1
V gene: TRBV7-2
CDR3 protein: ASSVGTGRQETQY

J gene: TRBJ2-5
CDR3 length: 16
D gene: TRBD2
V gene: TRBV11-2
CDR3 protein: ASSLAGASGGGQETQY

J gene: TRBJ1-5
CDR3 length: 13
D gene: NA
V gene: TRBV7-8
CDR3 protein: ASSLDGRLNQPQH

J gene: TRBJ1-2
CDR3 length: 13
D gene: NA
V gene: TRBV10-2
CDR3 protein: ASSTWAETNYGYT

J gene: TRBJ1-2
CDR3 length: 11
D gene: NA
V gene: TRBV7-2
CDR3 protein: ASSLGSTYGYT

J gene: TRBJ1-2
CDR3 length: 15
D gene: NA
V gene: TRBV2
CDR3 protein: ASSEYGRQSASDGYT

J gene: TRBJ2-7
CDR3 length: 12
D gene: NA
V gene: TRBV4-2
CDR3 protein: ASSQESLNPQKY

J gene: TRBJ2-7
CDR3 length: 12
D gene: TRBD1
V gene: TRBV28
CDR3 protein: ASSPGQRSYEQY

J gene: TRBJ2-7
CDR3 length: 12
D gene: TRBD1
V gene: TRBV6-5
CDR3 protein: ASSYRDRGYEQY